This T cell receptor beta chain emerged from a study of shared clonotypes between healthy human individuals. A remark on this clone: What it binds is unknown.

Profiled with immunoSEQ multiplex PCR; TCRdb holds only in-frame clones, not every one. The sample consists of over 2,000,000 clones, around 95% of them appearing once. General study findings and limits: Larger estimated richness was generally recorded for naive subsets relative to memory subsets.

Only CD45RO-negative cells positively selected for CCR7 counted as naive CD8 cells, so terminally differentiated effector memory CD45RA+ cells were excluded. Germline CDR1 reads SGHRS; CDR2 reads YFSETQ. The V gene lost 2 bases and the J gene lost 3 bases, with 14 bases spanning the gap. This CDR3 has 15 amino acids. This TCR came from a man aged 18 to 30 in good health. Some clones in this sample may be carry-over from other donors' samples. The sample consisted of naive CD8+ T cells from PBMCs. The J gene is TRBJ1-2, the V gene TRBV5-1; D not certain. DNA of the CDR3: TGCGCCAGCAGCTTAGGACTATACCTGGACTATGGCTACACCTTC. Amino acids: CASSLGLYLDYGYTF.